These T cell receptor beta chains were read from a single sample in a study of PD-L1 blockade in urothelial cancer. Generated by immunoSEQ multiplex PCR, the TCRdb table keeps only in-frame clones and is missing some. This sample carries around 110,000 clones, 85% to 90% of them seen once, and the ten largest clones take more than 1.5%. The sequenced sample was PBMCs, obtained around atezolizumab (anti-PD-L1) treatment. The receptors derive from a man aged 55 to 70 with urothelial cancer. CDR3s include the opening cysteine and the closing phenylalanine or tryptophan. Fields, in order: D gene, V gene, clone size, J gene, CDR3 DNA, CDR3 protein. D genes are given only for firm matches. The size field is filled for only some rows; it gives once, few, many or a size class.

d_call: .; v_call: TRBV5-6; clone_size: .; j_call: TRBJ1-1; cdr3_nt: TGTGCCAGCAGCCCCTCTCCGAACACTGAAGCTTTCTTT; cdr3_aa: CASSPSPNTEAFF
d_call: .; v_call: TRBV27; clone_size: .; j_call: TRBJ2-7; cdr3_nt: TGTGCCAGCAGTCCCGGGACTCCCTCCTACGAGCAGTACTTC; cdr3_aa: CASSPGTPSYEQYF
d_call: TRBD1; v_call: TRBV11-1; clone_size: .; j_call: TRBJ2-5; cdr3_nt: TGTGCCAGCAGCTTTGAGAGGGGGCGCGAAGAGACCCAGTACTTC; cdr3_aa: CASSFERGREETQYF
d_call: .; v_call: TRBV6-6; clone_size: .; j_call: TRBJ2-1; cdr3_nt: TGTGCCAGCAGTCCCTCGCGGGGGCCGTTCAATGAGCAGTTCTTC; cdr3_aa: CASSPSRGPFNEQFF
d_call: .; v_call: TRBV27; clone_size: .; j_call: TRBJ1-5; cdr3_nt: TGTGCCAGCAGCGGACTTCCCAATCAGCCCCAGCATTTT; cdr3_aa: CASSGLPNQPQHF
d_call: TRBD2; v_call: TRBV9; clone_size: .; j_call: TRBJ2-1; cdr3_nt: TGTGCCAGCAGCGTAGGGTTAGCGGGGGGGCGGGCGAATGAGCAGTTCTTC; cdr3_aa: CASSVGLAGGRANEQFF
d_call: TRBD2; v_call: TRBV11-1; clone_size: .; j_call: TRBJ2-7; cdr3_nt: TGTGCCAGCAGCCCCGGTAGCGGGACCGCCTACGAGCAGTACTTC; cdr3_aa: CASSPGSGTAYEQYF
d_call: .; v_call: TRBV5-1; clone_size: .; j_call: TRBJ2-7; cdr3_nt: TGCGCCAGCAAGGAGGGGAACTACGAGCAGTACTTC; cdr3_aa: CASKEGNYEQYF
d_call: TRBD2; v_call: TRBV28; clone_size: .; j_call: TRBJ2-3; cdr3_nt: TGTGCCAGCAGTATAACTAGGGGAGGGACAGATACGCAGTATTTT; cdr3_aa: CASSITRGGTDTQYF
d_call: .; v_call: TRBV6-5; clone_size: .; j_call: TRBJ2-3; cdr3_nt: TGTGCCAGCAGTTACTTCGAGGTTCCCACAGATACGCAGTATTTT; cdr3_aa: CASSYFEVPTDTQYF
d_call: .; v_call: TRBV29-1; clone_size: .; j_call: TRBJ2-2; cdr3_nt: TGCAGCGTTGGACAGTCCACCGGGGAGCTGTTTTTT; cdr3_aa: CSVGQSTGELFF
d_call: .; v_call: TRBV25-1; clone_size: .; j_call: TRBJ1-2; cdr3_nt: TGTGCCAGCAGAGGGGCCGGGGAGAGGGGGTCCTATGGCTACACCTTC; cdr3_aa: CASRGAGERGSYGYTF
d_call: .; v_call: TRBV15; clone_size: once; j_call: TRBJ2-3; cdr3_nt: TGTGCCACCAGCAGAGCTACAGATACGCAGTATTTT; cdr3_aa: CATSRATDTQYF
d_call: .; v_call: TRBV7-3; clone_size: .; j_call: TRBJ2-1; cdr3_nt: TGTGCCAGCAGCTTACCAATCGGGGATGAGCAGTTCTTC; cdr3_aa: CASSLPIGDEQFF
d_call: TRBD1; v_call: TRBV6-1; clone_size: .; j_call: TRBJ2-1; cdr3_nt: TGTGCCAGCAGTGAACAGGGGGACAATGAGCAGTTCTTC; cdr3_aa: CASSEQGDNEQFF
d_call: .; v_call: TRBV28; clone_size: .; j_call: TRBJ2-7; cdr3_nt: TGTGCCAGCAGTCCCCCGGCGGCGGTCTCCTACGAGCAGTACTTC; cdr3_aa: CASSPPAAVSYEQYF